Following are 10 T cell receptor beta chains from one sample sequenced in a study of blood T cell repertoires in COVID-19. Repertoires were generated with immunoSEQ multiplex PCR, while TCRdb's copy carries only in-frame clones and drops some. This table holds roughly 68,000 clones, roughly 87% found once. Sequenced input: peripheral blood. Receptors were obtained from a man aged 50 to 60 with COVID-19, enrolled during active disease.

This chain joins TRBV21-1 and TRBJ2-7; no check of the table's D call, TRBD1, against the DNA was made. TRBV21-1 is a pseudogene. The CDR3 totals 16 residues. CDR3 nucleotides: TGTGCCAGCAGCACTAAAACCGGGACAGGGGGTTACGAGCAGTACTTC. It is translated as CASSTKTGTGGYEQYF.

J is TRBJ1-1 and V is TRBV2, with D unclear. V gave up 4 bases and J gave up 0 bases, with 6 bases separating them. CDR1 is SNHLY, CDR2 FYNNEI, per germline. This CDR3 spans 13 amino acids. The CDR3 DNA reads as TGTGCCAGCAGTGGAGAGGTGAACACTGAAGCTTTCTTT. Its protein product is CASSGEVNTEAFF.

This chain uses TRBV28 with TRBJ2-3; 8 nucleotides agree with TRBD2. The germline CDR1 and CDR2 sequences are MDHEN and SYDVKM. V gave up 5 bases and J gave up 5 bases; unmatched junction bases: 9. CDR3 length: 15 residues. The CDR3 DNA sequence: TGTGCCAGCAGTCCCATGCGGGCGGGAGGAGATACGCAGTATTTT. Protein: CASSPMRAGGDTQYF.

The chain recombines TRBV4-2 with TRBJ2-1; 9 bases are shared with TRBD2. The trim removed 0 bases at V and 6 bases at J, leaving 6 bases unmatched. The CDR3 loop spans 16 amino acids. Germline-derived CDR1 and CDR2 are LGHNA and YNFKEQ. Here the CDR3 reads CASSQEGSGSSNEQFF. The CDR3 DNA sequence: TGTGCCAGCAGCCAAGAGGGTAGCGGGAGTTCCAATGAGCAGTTCTTC.

The rearrangement uses TRBV4-2 and TRBJ1-5, with D possibly matching TRBD1 (6 bases). The CDR3 is 16 residues long. V lost 0 bases and J lost 4, with 13 bases in between. Germline values: CDR1 LGHNA, CDR2 YNFKEQ. The CDR3 sequence: CASSQDYRGANQPQHF. The CDR3, as DNA: TGTGCCAGCAGCCAAGATTACCGGGGGGCGAATCAGCCCCAGCATTTT.

This chain joins TRBV30 and TRBJ2-7; 8 nucleotides align to TRBD2. This CDR3 has 14 amino acids. The junction had 5 bases not matched to a gene; V was cut back by 1 base and J by 3 bases. In germline, CDR1 is GTSNPN, CDR2 SVGIG (reference sequence). The CDR3 sequence: CAWSARAGGYEQYF. The CDR3 bases are TGTGCCTGGAGTGCCAGGGCGGGAGGCTACGAGCAGTACTTC.

V is TRBV9 and J is TRBJ2-7; 10 bases agree with TRBD2. Germline trimming cut 0 bases from V and 12 bases from J; bases unmatched to any gene: 9. The CDR3 extends over 14 amino acids. Germline V gene sequence: CDR1 SGDLS, CDR2 YYNGEE. The CDR3 loop is CASSVGLAGETRYF. The DNA for the CDR3 is TGTGCCAGCAGCGTAGGGCTAGCGGGAGAAACCAGGTACTTC.

The chain has TRBV7-2 and TRBJ2-7; TRBD1 agrees at 9 bases. This CDR3 has 14 residues. Per germline, CDR1 SGHTA and CDR2 FQGNSA. Trimming took 4 bases from V and 3 from J; bases not matched to a gene: 4. The CDR3 DNA reads as TGTGCCAGCAGCTGGGGACAGGGAAGCTACGAGCAGTACTTC. It specifies CASSWGQGSYEQYF.

The CDR3 loop is CANLQGYLPIYYEQYF. CDR3 sequence (DNA): TGCGCCAACCTACAGGGTTATCTACCCATCTACTACGAGCAGTACTTC. The rearrangement joins TRBV10-1 to TRBJ2-7; D is perhaps TRBD1 (6 bases). Germline V gene sequence: CDR1 WNHNN, CDR2 SYGVQD (reference sequence). Trimming pared 10 bases from V and 3 bases from J, leaving 25 bases between. CDR3 length equals 16 residues.

The V gene is TRBV18, the J gene TRBJ1-2; TRBD1 might be the D (5 bases). The germline V gene encodes CDR1 KGHSH and CDR2 LQKENI. The CDR3 is 13 residues long. Trimming removed 5 bases at V and 5 bases at J, with 12 bases between. CDR3 in amino acids: CASSAGQGYGYTF. The CDR3 DNA reads TGTGCCAGCTCAGCGGGGCAGGGTTATGGCTACACCTTC.